This record covers a single T cell receptor beta chain. This record comes from a study of cytomegalovirus exposure and HLA in healthy donors. Primers included in the PCR were 60 Vbeta and 13 Jbeta primers. Sequencing was performed with immunoSEQ multiplex PCR; in TCRdb, only in-frame clones are kept and a portion is missing. Its clone listing holds 85,000 to 90,000 clones. The CDR3 is 13 amino acids. The V gene lost 8 bases and the J gene lost 1 base, with 11 bases spanning the gap. The germline CDR1 and CDR2 sequences are KGHSH and LQKENI. This receptor was obtained from a man aged 45-60 years in good health and CMV-seropositive. The specimen was PBMCs. The chain couples TRBV18 to TRBJ1-1, with unresolved D. The CDR3 here is CASTQLANTEAFF. For the CDR3, the DNA is TGTGCCAGCACCCAATTGGCGAACACTGAAGCTTTCTTT.